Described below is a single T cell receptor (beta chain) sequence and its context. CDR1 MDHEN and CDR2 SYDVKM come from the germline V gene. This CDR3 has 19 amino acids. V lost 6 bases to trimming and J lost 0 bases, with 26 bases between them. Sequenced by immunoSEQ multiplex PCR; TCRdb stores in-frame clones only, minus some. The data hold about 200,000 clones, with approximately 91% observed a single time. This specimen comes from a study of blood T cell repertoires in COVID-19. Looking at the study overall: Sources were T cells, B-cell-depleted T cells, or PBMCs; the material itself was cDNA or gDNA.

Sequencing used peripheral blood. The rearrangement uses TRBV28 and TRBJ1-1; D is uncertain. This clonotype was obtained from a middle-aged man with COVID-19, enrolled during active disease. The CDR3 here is CASSPPPGSQLSVNTEAFF. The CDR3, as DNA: TGTGCCAGCAGCCCCCCCCCGGGATCTCAACTCTCGGTGAACACTGAAGCTTTCTTT.